Listed here is a single TCR beta chain. These data are taken from a study of T cell clusters in autoimmune cytopenias. TRB rearrangements were amplified by touch-down multiplex PCR with mixed TRB-A/B primers. TCRdb reprocessed the multiplex PCR reads and stores each CDR3 protein as one record, lacking DNA. Recorded for this sample: about 3,400 distinct CDR3 sequences. TRB amplification used roughly 250 ng of peripheral blood genomic DNA. Sequencing input: peripheral blood. The TCR originated in a human donor with an autoimmune cytopenia, with autoimmune hepatitis or in good health (not recorded which).

CDR3 region: CAWSPGQQNGYTF. The chain uses TRBV30 and TRBJ1-2; no DNA is available, so the TRBD1 call from TCRdb remains unchecked. The CDR3 sequence is 13 residues long. Germline lookup yields CDR1 GTSNPN and CDR2 SVGIG (reference sequence).